Following are 20 T cell receptor beta chains from one sample sequenced in a study of cytomegalovirus exposure and HLA in healthy donors. The PCR employed 60 Vbeta primers together with 13 Jbeta primers. Produced via immunoSEQ multiplex PCR; TCRdb's table is partial and in-frame only. The table includes under 150,000 clones, roughly four fifths detected once. The sequencing input was PBMCs. The origin of the receptors is a boy aged 5-17 years in good health and CMV-seronegative.

V is TRBV7-9 and J is TRBJ2-1, with TRBD1 identical over 9 bases. This CDR3 is built from 12 residues. The germline gives CDR1 SEHNR, CDR2 FQNEAQ (reference sequence). V lost 1 base and J lost 14; bases outside the gene matches: 3. The DNA for the CDR3 is TGTGCCAGCAGCTTAGGGGACAGGGAGGAGTTCTTC. It specifies CASSLGDREEFF.

The V and J genes are TRBV5-4 and TRBJ2-3, with 10 nucleotides matching TRBD1. J lost 3 bases, V lost 4 bases, and 8 bases had no gene match. The length of the CDR3 is 16 residues. The V gene's germline CDR1 is SGHNT and CDR2 YYREEE (reference sequence). CDR3 sequence reads: CASSDKRTGGTDTQYF. CDR3 in DNA: TGTGCCAGCAGCGACAAAAGGACAGGGGGAACAGATACGCAGTATTTT.

The chain joins TRBV21-1 to TRBJ1-1; the table calls TRBD1, which could not be checked here. TRBV21-1 is given as a pseudogene. This CDR3 is 16 amino acids long. CDR3 sequence (DNA): TGTGCCAGCAGCAAAGGATCCTCAGTGAAGAACACTGAAGCTTTCTTT. Translating gives CASSKGSSVKNTEAFF.

V gene TRBV4-1 combines with J gene TRBJ2-1, with 9 nucleotides matching TRBD2. CDR3 length: 17 amino acids. Trimming removed 0 bases from V and 9 bases from J; junction bases left unmatched: 12. Germline CDR1 and CDR2: MGHRA and YSYEKL. Written as DNA, the CDR3 is TGCGCCAGCAGCCAAGATAAGGCTAGCGGGGTTGGGTCTGAGCAGTTCTTC. This sequence encodes CASSQDKASGVGSEQFF.

The chain combines TRBV6-1 with TRBJ1-3; D gene unclear. The CDR3 runs to 14 residues. V was shortened by 10 bases and J by 6 bases, with 19 bases between the two germline ends. CDR1 and CDR2 from the germline V gene are MNHNS and SASEGT. CDR3 sequence reads: CAIRLNRAENTIYF. CDR3 DNA sequence: TGTGCCATTAGACTTAACCGCGCTGAAAACACCATATATTTT.

The gene calls are TRBV6-4 and TRBJ1-1; TRBD1 is a possible D gene (5 bases). The CDR3 is 12 residues long. The ends were cut back, 8 bases at V and 1 base at J, with 8 bases in the middle. The germline CDR1 and CDR2 sequences are MRHNA and SNTAGT. The CDR3 DNA follows: TGTGCCAGCCGGGGGGAGAACACTGAAGCTTTCTTT. Protein product: CASRGENTEAFF.

The rearrangement uses TRBV30 and TRBJ1-3; possibly TRBD1 for D (6 bases). Deletions cut 0 bases from V and 1 base from J, with 16 bases between. The CDR3 sequence is 17 residues long. Per germline, CDR1 GTSNPN and CDR2 SVGIG (reference sequence). CDR3 in amino acids: CAWSVSGRGRSGNTIYF. In DNA, the CDR3 is TGTGCCTGGAGTGTATCTGGGCGGGGGCGATCTGGAAACACCATATATTTT.

The rearrangement joins TRBV27 to TRBJ2-7; TRBD2 aligns across 13 bases. Germline CDR1 is MNHEY and CDR2 is SMNVEV (reference sequence). This CDR3 is built from 14 residues. The V gene end was trimmed by 10 bases and the J gene end by 0 bases; junction bases not matched to a gene: 3. The CDR3 sequence is CATGLAGASYEQYF. For the CDR3, the DNA is TGTGCCACCGGACTAGCGGGAGCCTCCTACGAGCAGTACTTC.

This chain joins TRBV30 and TRBJ1-1, with TRBD1 matching over 10 bases. The CDR3 covers 14 residues. Germline V gives CDR1 GTSNPN, CDR2 SVGIG (reference sequence). Germline trimming cut 6 bases from V and 4 bases from J; bases unmatched to any gene: 8. CDR3 residues: CACHTGTGVTEAFF. The DNA for the CDR3 is TGTGCCTGCCATACCGGGACAGGGGTCACTGAAGCTTTCTTT.

V and J are TRBV9 and TRBJ2-1, with D maybe TRBD2 (6 bases). Germline assignment: CDR1 SGDLS and CDR2 YYNGEE. Trimming shortened V by 0 bases and J by 4 bases, and 11 bases separated the two germline ends. The CDR3 covers 15 residues. In nucleotides, the CDR3 is TGTGCCAGCAGCGTAGAGGCTAGCGATTACAATGAGCAGTTCTTC. It specifies CASSVEASDYNEQFF.

This clone was counted only a few times. V gene TRBV4-2 combines with J gene TRBJ1-1; no clear D gene. V shed 2 bases and J shed 1 base, with 11 bases lying between them. This CDR3 is 15 amino acids long. In germline, CDR1 is LGHNA, CDR2 YNFKEQ. The CDR3 protein is CASSQSPGRNTEAFF. The CDR3 DNA is TGTGCCAGCAGCCAATCGCCCGGGAGGAACACTGAAGCTTTCTTT.

This clone was recorded a few times. The chain has TRBV5-1 and TRBJ2-7; 10 bases agree with TRBD1. The germline CDR1 and CDR2 sequences are SGHRS and YFSETQ. The V segment lost 4 bases and the J segment 2 bases; nucleotides outside the gene matches: 3. The CDR3 runs 14 residues. The CDR3 sequence: CASSGGTGAYEQYF. CDR3 sequence (DNA): TGCGCCAGCAGCGGGGGGACAGGGGCCTACGAGCAGTACTTC.

This clone was seen more than once but under ten times. The rearrangement links TRBV29-1 to TRBJ1-1; D unclear. Trimming removed 4 bases at V and 4 bases at J, with 7 bases between. Per germline, CDR1 SQVTM and CDR2 ANQGSEA. This CDR3 is built from 11 residues. CDR3: CSVVIVTEAFF. In DNA form, the CDR3 reads TGCAGCGTTGTGATAGTCACTGAAGCTTTCTTT.

This clone appeared a few times. V gene TRBV19 combines with J gene TRBJ2-7; 15 bases are shared with TRBD2. The germline gives CDR1 LNHDA, CDR2 SQIVND (reference sequence). The CDR3 loop spans 18 amino acids. The V gene end was trimmed by 5 bases and the J gene end by 4 bases; junction bases not matched to a gene: 12. The CDR3 protein is CASSAMPGTSGRSYEQYF. In nucleotides, the CDR3 is TGTGCCAGTAGTGCCATGCCAGGGACTAGCGGGAGGTCGTACGAGCAGTACTTC.

The chain has TRBV7-2 and TRBJ1-1; 9 nucleotides match TRBD1. From germline, CDR1 is SGHTA and CDR2 FQGNSA. V lost 5 bases, J lost 8 bases, and 9 bases stayed unmatched. CDR3 size: 14 residues. The CDR3 loop reads CASSASRDREEAFF. The CDR3 DNA follows: TGTGCCAGCAGCGCGTCTCGGGACAGGGAGGAAGCTTTCTTT.

The chain uses TRBV19 and TRBJ1-2; D is possibly TRBD1 (6 bases). Trimming stripped 5 bases from V and 6 bases from J, with 16 bases between. Germline loops: CDR1 LNHDA, CDR2 SQIVND (reference sequence). The CDR3 spans 14 residues. CDR3 region: CASSVQGFADGYTF. DNA of the CDR3: TGTGCCAGTAGTGTACAGGGTTTTGCGGATGGCTACACCTTC.

This clone was observed a handful of times. The chain links TRBV27 to TRBJ2-3, with TRBD2 matching 14 bases. The CDR3 contains 18 residues. Germline values: CDR1 MNHEY, CDR2 SMNVEV (reference sequence). The ends lost 4 bases at V and 2 bases at J; junction bases unmatched: 8. In nucleotides, the CDR3 is TGTGCCAGCAGTTCCCGACTAGCGGGAGGGTCGCTCACAGATACGCAGTATTTT. This codes for CASSSRLAGGSLTDTQYF.

V is TRBV18 and J is TRBJ1-5; possible D gene TRBD1, 6 bases. The CDR3 length is 14 residues. Germline CDR1 KGHSH, CDR2 LQKENI. Trimming took 5 bases from V and 0 from J, leaving 8 bases between them. Written as DNA, the CDR3 is TGTGCCAGCTCAGACAGGACTAGCAATCAGCCCCAGCATTTT. Translation: CASSDRTSNQPQHF.

The chain carries TRBV5-1 and TRBJ2-7; possible D gene TRBD2, 6 bases. The CDR3 length is 13 residues. The V gene lost 4 bases and the J gene lost 0 bases, with 8 bases spanning the gap. The germline CDR1 and CDR2 sequences are SGHRS and YFSETQ. CDR3 sequence reads: CASSAGTSYEQYF. The CDR3 nucleotides read TGCGCCAGCAGCGCGGGGACCTCCTACGAGCAGTACTTC.

The chain couples TRBV19 to TRBJ1-4, with TRBD1 as a possible D gene (6 bases). In germline, CDR1 is LNHDA, CDR2 SQIVND (reference sequence). V shed 6 bases and J shed 7 bases, with 15 bases lying between them. The CDR3 extends over 14 amino acids. CDR3 protein: CASSPTGYGEKLFF. The CDR3 DNA is TGTGCCAGTAGCCCAACAGGGTACGGTGAAAAACTGTTTTTT.